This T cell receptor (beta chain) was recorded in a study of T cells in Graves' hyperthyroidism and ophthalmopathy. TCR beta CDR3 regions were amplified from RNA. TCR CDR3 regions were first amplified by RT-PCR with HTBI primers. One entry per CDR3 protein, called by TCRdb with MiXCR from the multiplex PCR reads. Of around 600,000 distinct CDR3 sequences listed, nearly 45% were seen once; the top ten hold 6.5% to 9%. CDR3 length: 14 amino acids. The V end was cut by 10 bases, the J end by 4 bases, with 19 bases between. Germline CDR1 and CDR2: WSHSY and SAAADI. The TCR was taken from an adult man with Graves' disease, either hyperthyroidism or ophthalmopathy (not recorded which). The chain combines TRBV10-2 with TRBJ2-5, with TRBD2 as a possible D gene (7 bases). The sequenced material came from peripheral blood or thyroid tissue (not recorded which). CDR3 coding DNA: TGCGCCATCTCAAGGGGGGGCTATGGAGAGACCCAGTACTTC. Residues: CAISRGGYGETQYF.